This paragraph covers one T cell receptor beta chain sequence. Its antigen is currently unknown. With the Oncomine TCR Beta short-read assay, DNA from cultured CD4+ T cells was sequenced. TCRdb ran MiXCR on the PCR reads and lists one entry per CDR3 protein. The sample records 13,000 or so distinct CDR3 sequences, approximately 51% being singletons. This specimen belongs to a study of vaccination and CD4 T cells after COVID-19. As for the study in general: Convalescent cases consisted of six males and four females, of whom two were Hispanic. In culture, cells were exposed to overlapping spike peptides from SARS-CoV-2, HCoV-NL63, HCoV-OC43 and HCoV-229E. Cultures serving as controls received a peptide pool (CEFX or HIV-1 Nef) or no peptide.

J lost 8 bases, V lost 5 bases, and 7 bases had no gene match. This CDR3 contains 13 residues. Germline assignment: CDR1 DFQATT and CDR2 SNEGSKA (reference sequence). Regarding treatment: approximately 10-day PBMC culture with coronavirus spike peptide pools or control peptides (ViraFEST assay). IL-2 at 10 IU/ml and peptide pools at around 10 ug/ml were added to PBMCs cultured at about 2 million per well. This clonotype was sampled from a human donor who had recovered from COVID-19. The chain uses TRBV20-1 and TRBJ1-4; 8 nucleotides agree with TRBD1. Sequencing input: CD4+ T cells from blood, cultured in vitro. The CDR3: CSAGGQVVEKLFF. CDR3 DNA sequence: TGCAGTGCTGGGGGACAGGTTGTAGAAAAACTGTTTTTT.